This T cell receptor (beta chain) is drawn from a study of T-cell reconstitution after alpha-beta-depleted transplantation in children. CDR1 is MDHEN and CDR2 is SYDVKM in the germline V gene. This CDR3 is built from 14 residues. The J segment lost 4 bases and the V segment lost 6 bases, leaving 6 bases of the junction unmatched. Unique molecular identifiers were built into the TCRbeta library. TCRdb re-derived calls from the PCR reads in MiXCR, one entry per CDR3 protein. This repertoire shows 500,000 to 600,000 distinct CDR3 sequences, approximately 32% found once; its top ten account for 2% to 2.5%.

The chain carries TRBV28 and TRBJ2-5, with 9 bases matching TRBD2. The sample was PBMCs from the stem cell graft donor, taken from the stem cell graft. The origin of this receptor is a human donor who donated a stem cell graft to a child with aplastic anemia. CDR3 sequence (DNA): TGTGCCAGCAGCCGACCAGCGGGGGGAGAGACCCAGTACTTC. Its protein product is CASSRPAGGETQYF. Full variable domain (remainder filled in from reference TRBV28 and TRBJ2-5): DVKVTQSSRYLVKRTGEKVFLECVQDMDHENMFWYRQDPGLGLRLIYFSYDVKMKEKGDIPEGYSVSREKKERFSLILESASTNQTSMYLCASSRPAGGETQYFGPGTRLLVL.